The sequence of this TCR beta chain was determined in a study of beta chain features in type 1 diabetes. CDR3 length equals 15 residues. The V gene's germline CDR1 is SGHNT and CDR2 YYREEE (reference sequence). V was cut by 0 bases and J by 4 bases, with 10 bases left in between. Every bit of the isolated RNA underwent reverse transcription, so sequencing read expressed TCRB transcripts. Measured with immunoSEQ multiplex PCR; TCRdb has only the in-frame clones, and not every one. The sample records just over 600,000 clones, 15% being singletons. Sequencing input: naive CD4+ T cells from blood. The sequence derives from a man aged 18 to 35 in good health. The chain employs TRBV5-4 and TRBJ2-2; the D gene is possibly TRBD1 (6 bases). The CDR3 region has the DNA TGTGCCAGCAGCTTGGTCGCAGGGGCCACCGGGGAGCTGTTTTTT. This sequence encodes CASSLVAGATGELFF.